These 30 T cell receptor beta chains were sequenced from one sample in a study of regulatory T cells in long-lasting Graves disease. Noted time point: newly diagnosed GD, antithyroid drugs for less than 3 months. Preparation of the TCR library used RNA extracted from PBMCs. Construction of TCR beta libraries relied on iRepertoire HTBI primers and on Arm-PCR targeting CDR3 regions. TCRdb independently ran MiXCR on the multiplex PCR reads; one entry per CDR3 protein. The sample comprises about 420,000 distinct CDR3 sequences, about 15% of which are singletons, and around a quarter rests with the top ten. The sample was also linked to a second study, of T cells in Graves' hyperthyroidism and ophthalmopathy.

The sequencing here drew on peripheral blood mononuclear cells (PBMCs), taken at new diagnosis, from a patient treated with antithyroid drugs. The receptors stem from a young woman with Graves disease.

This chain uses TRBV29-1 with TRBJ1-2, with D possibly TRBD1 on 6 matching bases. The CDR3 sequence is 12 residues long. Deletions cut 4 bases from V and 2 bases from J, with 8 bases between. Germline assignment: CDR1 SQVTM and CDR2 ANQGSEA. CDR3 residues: CSVGRGNYGYTF. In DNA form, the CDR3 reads TGCAGCGTTGGTAGGGGGAACTATGGCTACACCTTC.

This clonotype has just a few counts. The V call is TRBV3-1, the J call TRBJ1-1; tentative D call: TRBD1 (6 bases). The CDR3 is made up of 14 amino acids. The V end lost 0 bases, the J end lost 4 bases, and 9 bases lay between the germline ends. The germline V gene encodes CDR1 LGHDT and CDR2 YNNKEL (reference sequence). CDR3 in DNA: TGTGCCAGCAGCCAAGATGCAGGGGCCACTGAAGCTTTCTTT. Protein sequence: CASSQDAGATEAFF. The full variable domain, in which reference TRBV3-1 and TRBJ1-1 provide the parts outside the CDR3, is DTAVSQTPKYLVTQMGNDKSIKCEQNLGHDTMYWYKQDSKKFLKIMFSYNNKELIINETVPNRFSPKSPDKAHLNLHINSLELGDSAVYFCASSQDAGATEAFFGQGTRLTVV.

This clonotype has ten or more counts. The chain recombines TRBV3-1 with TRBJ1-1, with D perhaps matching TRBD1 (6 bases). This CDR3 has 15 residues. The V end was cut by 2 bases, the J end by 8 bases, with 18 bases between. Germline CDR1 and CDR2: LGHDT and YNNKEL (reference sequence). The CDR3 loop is CASSQSQGQGTEAFF. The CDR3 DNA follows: TGTGCCAGCAGCCAATCTCAGGGGCAGGGCACCGAAGCTTTCTTT.

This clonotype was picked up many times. CDR3 loop: CASSSRRGPYEQYF. CDR3 nucleotide sequence: TGTGCCAGCAGCTCGCGAAGGGGGCCCTACGAGCAGTACTTC. J is TRBJ2-7 and V is TRBV7-2; 7 bases fit TRBD1. Trimming removed 4 bases from V and 2 bases from J; junction bases left unmatched: 5. The CDR3 contains 14 residues. Germline CDR1 is SGHTA and CDR2 is FQGNSA.

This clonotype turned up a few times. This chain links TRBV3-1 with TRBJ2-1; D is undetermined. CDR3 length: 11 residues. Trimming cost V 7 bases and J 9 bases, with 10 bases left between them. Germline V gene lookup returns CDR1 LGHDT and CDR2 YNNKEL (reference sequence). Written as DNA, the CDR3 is TGTGCCAGCACTTCGATGGGTGAGCAGTTCTTC. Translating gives CASTSMGEQFF.

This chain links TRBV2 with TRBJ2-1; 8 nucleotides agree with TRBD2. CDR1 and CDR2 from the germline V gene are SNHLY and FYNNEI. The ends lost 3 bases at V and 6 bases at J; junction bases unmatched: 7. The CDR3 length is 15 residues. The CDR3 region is CASSDISGSGNEQFF. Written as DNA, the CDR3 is TGTGCCAGCAGTGATATCAGCGGGAGTGGCAATGAGCAGTTCTTC.

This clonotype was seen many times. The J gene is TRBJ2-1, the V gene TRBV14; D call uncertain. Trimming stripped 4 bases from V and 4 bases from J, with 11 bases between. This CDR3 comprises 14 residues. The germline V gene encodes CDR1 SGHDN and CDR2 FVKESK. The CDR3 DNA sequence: TGTGCCAGCAGCCTATACCGAAGATACAATGAGCAGTTCTTC. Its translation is CASSLYRRYNEQFF.

The CDR3 spells CATSDFRAGAYNEQFF. The DNA of the CDR3 is TGTGCCACCAGTGATTTTAGGGCGGGAGCTTACAATGAGCAGTTCTTC. The chain employs TRBV24-1 and TRBJ2-1; TRBD2 matches at 7 bases. CDR1 KGHDR and CDR2 SFDVKD come from the germline V gene. The V gene end was trimmed by 1 base and the J gene end by 4 bases; junction bases not matched to a gene: 6. The CDR3 covers 16 residues.

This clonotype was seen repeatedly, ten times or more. This chain's CDR3 is CSVRGWGQGPSYEQYF. CDR3 nucleotides: TGCAGCGTTCGGGGGTGGGGACAGGGTCCTTCCTACGAGCAGTACTTC. The chain has TRBV29-1 and TRBJ2-7; 9 bases map to TRBD1. After removal of 5 bases from V and 1 base from J, the junction contained 12 bases not matched to a gene. The germline V gene has CDR1 SQVTM and CDR2 ANQGSEA. There are 16 residues in the CDR3.

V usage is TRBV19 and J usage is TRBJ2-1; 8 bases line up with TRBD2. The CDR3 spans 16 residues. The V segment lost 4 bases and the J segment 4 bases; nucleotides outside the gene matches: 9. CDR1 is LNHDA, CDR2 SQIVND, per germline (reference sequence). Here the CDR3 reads CASSTPGLAVYNEQFF. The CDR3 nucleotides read TGTGCCAGTAGTACGCCAGGACTAGCAGTTTACAATGAGCAGTTCTTC.

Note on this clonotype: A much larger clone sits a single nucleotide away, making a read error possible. In nucleotides, the CDR3 is TGTGCCAGCAGCCGGGAGCAGCTGCACGAGCAGTACTTC. This translates into CASSREQLHEQYF. This chain connects TRBV2 to TRBJ2-7, with D possibly TRBD2 on 6 matching bases. CDR1 SNHLY and CDR2 FYNNEI come from the germline V gene. Trimming shortened V by 6 bases and J by 5 bases, and 14 bases separated the two germline ends. The CDR3 totals 13 residues.

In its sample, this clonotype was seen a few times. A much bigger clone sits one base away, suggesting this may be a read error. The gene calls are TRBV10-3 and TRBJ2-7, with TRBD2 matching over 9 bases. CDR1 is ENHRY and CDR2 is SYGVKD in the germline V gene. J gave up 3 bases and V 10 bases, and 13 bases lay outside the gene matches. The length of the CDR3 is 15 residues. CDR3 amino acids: CATRETSGRYYEQYF. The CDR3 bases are TGTGCCACCAGGGAGACTAGCGGAAGATACTACGAGCAGTACTTC.

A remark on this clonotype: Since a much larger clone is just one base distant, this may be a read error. CDR3 sequence reads: CASSLYLTGGYETQHF. CDR3 sequence (DNA): TGTGCCAGCAGTTTATACCTGACAGGGGGCTACGAGACCCAGCACTTC. The chain joins TRBV12-3 or TRBV12-4 to TRBJ2-1; TRBD1 aligns across 10 bases. The CDR3 length is 16 residues.

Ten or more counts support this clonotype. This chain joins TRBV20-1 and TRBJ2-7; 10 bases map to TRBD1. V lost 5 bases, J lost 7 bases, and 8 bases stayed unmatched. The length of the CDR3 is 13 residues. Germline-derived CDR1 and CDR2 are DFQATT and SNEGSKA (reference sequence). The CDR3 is CSASGTGVLEQYF. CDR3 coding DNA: TGCAGTGCTTCCGGGACAGGGGTTTTAGAGCAGTACTTC.

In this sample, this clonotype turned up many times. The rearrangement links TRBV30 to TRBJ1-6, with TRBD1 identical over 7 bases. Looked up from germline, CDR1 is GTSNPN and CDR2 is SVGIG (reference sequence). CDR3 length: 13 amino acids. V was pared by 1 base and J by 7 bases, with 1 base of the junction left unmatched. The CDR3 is CAWSGQGNSPLHF. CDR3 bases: TGTGCCTGGAGTGGACAGGGAAATTCACCCCTCCACTTT.

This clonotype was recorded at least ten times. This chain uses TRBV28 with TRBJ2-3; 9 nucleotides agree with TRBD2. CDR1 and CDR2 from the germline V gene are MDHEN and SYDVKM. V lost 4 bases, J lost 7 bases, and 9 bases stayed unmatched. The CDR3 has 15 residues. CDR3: CASSSRAAGGYTQYF. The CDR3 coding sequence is TGTGCCAGCAGTTCTCGGGCGGCGGGAGGGTATACGCAGTATTTT.

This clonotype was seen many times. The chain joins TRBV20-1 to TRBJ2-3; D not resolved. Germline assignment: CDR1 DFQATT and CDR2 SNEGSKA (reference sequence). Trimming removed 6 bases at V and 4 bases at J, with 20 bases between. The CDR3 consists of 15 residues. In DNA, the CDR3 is TGCAGTGCGCTGAGACCCGACGGGTGGGCAGATACGCAGTATTTT. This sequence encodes CSALRPDGWADTQYF.

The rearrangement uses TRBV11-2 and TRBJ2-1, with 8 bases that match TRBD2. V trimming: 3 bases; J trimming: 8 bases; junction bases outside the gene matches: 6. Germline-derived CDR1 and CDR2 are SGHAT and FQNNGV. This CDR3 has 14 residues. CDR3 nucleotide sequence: TGTGCCAGCAGCTTCTCCGGGACTAGATATGAGCAGTTCTTC. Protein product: CASSFSGTRYEQFF.

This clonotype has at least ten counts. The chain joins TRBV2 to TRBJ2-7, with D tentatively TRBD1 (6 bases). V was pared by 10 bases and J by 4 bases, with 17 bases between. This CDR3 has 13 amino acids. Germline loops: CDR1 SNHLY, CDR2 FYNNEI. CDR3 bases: TGTGCCACGAATTCGGTACAGGGATACGAGCAGTACTTC. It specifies CATNSVQGYEQYF.

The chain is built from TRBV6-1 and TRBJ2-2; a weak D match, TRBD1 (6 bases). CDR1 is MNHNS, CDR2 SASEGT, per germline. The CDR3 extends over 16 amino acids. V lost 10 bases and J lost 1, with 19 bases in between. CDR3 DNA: TGTGCCATCTCTACCGGGACAACAAGGAACACCGGGGAGCTGTTTTTT. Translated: CAISTGTTRNTGELFF.

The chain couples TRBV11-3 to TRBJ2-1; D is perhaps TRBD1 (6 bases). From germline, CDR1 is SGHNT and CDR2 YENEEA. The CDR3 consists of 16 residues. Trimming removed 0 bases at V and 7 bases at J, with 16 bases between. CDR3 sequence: CASSLEQGILRNEQFF. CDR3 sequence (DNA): TGTGCCAGCAGCTTAGAACAGGGAATTCTAAGGAATGAGCAGTTCTTC.

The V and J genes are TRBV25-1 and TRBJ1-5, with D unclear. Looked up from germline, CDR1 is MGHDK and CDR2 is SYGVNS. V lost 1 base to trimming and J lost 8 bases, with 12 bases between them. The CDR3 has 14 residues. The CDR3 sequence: CASSESNGREPQHF. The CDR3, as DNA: TGTGCCAGCAGTGAATCGAACGGCCGGGAGCCCCAGCATTTT.

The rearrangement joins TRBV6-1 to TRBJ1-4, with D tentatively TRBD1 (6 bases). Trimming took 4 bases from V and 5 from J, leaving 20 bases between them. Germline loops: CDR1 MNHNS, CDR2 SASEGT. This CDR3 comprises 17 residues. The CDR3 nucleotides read TGTGCCAGCAGTGCCACATCTCCGACAGGCCGAAATGAAAAACTGTTTTTT. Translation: CASSATSPTGRNEKLFF.

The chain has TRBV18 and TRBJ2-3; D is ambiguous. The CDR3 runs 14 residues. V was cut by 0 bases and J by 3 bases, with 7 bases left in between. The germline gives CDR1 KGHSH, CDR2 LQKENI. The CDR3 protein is CASSPPSITDTQYF. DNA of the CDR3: TGTGCCAGCTCACCACCGTCTATTACAGATACGCAGTATTTT.

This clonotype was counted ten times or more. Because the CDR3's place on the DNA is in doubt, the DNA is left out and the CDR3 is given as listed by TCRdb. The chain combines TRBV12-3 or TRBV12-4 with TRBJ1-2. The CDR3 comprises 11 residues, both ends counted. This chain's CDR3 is CASSFGSGYTF.

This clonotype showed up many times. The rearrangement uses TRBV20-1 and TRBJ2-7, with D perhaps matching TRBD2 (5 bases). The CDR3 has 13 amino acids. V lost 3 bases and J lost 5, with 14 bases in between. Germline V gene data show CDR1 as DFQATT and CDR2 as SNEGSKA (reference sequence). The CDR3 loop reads CSARTPLEDEQYF. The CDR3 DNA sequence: TGCAGTGCTAGGACCCCTTTGGAGGACGAGCAGTACTTC.

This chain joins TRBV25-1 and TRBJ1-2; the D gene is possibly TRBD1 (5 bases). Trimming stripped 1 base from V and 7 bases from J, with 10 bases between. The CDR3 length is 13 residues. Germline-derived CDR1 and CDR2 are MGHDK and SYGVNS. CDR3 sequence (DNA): TGTGCCAGCAGTGAATCTGGGGGAGGTGGCTACACCTTC. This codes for CASSESGGGGYTF.

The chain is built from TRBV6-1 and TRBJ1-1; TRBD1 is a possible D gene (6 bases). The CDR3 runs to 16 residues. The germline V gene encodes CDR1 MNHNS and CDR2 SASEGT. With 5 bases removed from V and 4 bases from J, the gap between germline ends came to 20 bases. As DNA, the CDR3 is TGTGCCAGCAGTAGCGGGGGGGCCCAGGAGGGCACTGAAGCTTTCTTT. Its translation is CASSSGGAQEGTEAFF.

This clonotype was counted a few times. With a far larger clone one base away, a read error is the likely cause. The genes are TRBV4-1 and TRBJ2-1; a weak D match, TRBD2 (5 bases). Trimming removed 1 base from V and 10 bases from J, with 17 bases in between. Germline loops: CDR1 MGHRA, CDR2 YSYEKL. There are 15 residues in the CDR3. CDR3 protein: CASSQVFSDSYEQFF. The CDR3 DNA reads TGCGCCAGCAGCCAAGTTTTTAGCGACTCCTACGAGCAGTTCTTC.

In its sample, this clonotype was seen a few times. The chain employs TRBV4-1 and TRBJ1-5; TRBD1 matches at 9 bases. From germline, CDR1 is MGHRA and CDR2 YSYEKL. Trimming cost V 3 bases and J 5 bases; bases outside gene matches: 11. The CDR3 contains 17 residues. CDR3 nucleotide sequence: TGCGCCAGCAGCCAGGGATTTGAACAGGGGGCGTATCAGCCCCAGCATTTT. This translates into CASSQGFEQGAYQPQHF.